This entry lists 26 T cell receptor beta chains sequenced from one sample in a study of regulatory dendritic cells for organ transplantation (dated by TCRdb to about 2017). The method was the immunoSEQ multiplex PCR assay. Sourced from immuneACCESS, this table was stored by TCRdb with only in-frame sequences that have V and J called. A share of the clones is absent; for the studies checked, an unresolved V gene accounts for under half, and the remainder has no known explanation. Counted in this sample were tens of thousands of clones; roughly 84% of them appeared once. Roughly 0.4% of the sample lies in the top ten. The sample taken for sequencing was naive CD8+ T cells from blood. The sample's cell subset or site label is to be understood as: CD45RA+ naive T cells. The receptors were sampled from a human donor in good health.

DNA of the CDR3: TGTGCCAGCAGCTTAGTCCCTCCGGGACAGGGTGACCGGCGGGAAAAACTGTTTTTT. This codes for CASSLVPPGQGDRREKLFF. This chain joins TRBV11-2 and TRBJ1-4; 9 bases fit TRBD1. The CDR3 spans 19 residues. After removal of 1 base from V and 8 bases from J, the junction contained 17 bases not matched to a gene. Looked up from germline, CDR1 is SGHAT and CDR2 is FQNNGV.

The chain carries TRBV4-1 and TRBJ1-1; no firm D call. CDR3 length: 12 amino acids. CDR1 is MGHRA, CDR2 YSYEKL, per germline. V shed 8 bases and J shed 6 bases, with 13 bases lying between them. CDR3 DNA: TGCGCCAGCGGCGACATAGGCCCTGAAGCTTTCTTT. Translating it yields CASGDIGPEAFF.

This rearrangement joins TRBV7-9 to TRBJ2-7; 9 bases are shared with TRBD1. Germline lookup yields CDR1 SEHNR and CDR2 FQNEAQ (reference sequence). This CDR3 comprises 14 residues. With V trimmed by 4 bases and J by 5 bases, 6 bases remained unmatched. CDR3 amino acids: CASSSGQGWDEQYF. The CDR3 coding sequence is TGTGCCAGCAGCTCTGGACAGGGGTGGGACGAGCAGTACTTC.

The V and J genes are TRBV9 and TRBJ2-7; D is unclear. Germline CDR1 SGDLS, CDR2 YYNGEE. There are 16 residues in the CDR3. Trimming shortened V by 0 bases and J by 5 bases, and 18 bases separated the two germline ends. The CDR3 nucleotides are TGTGCCAGCAGCGTAGTAGCATCCCCCGAGAGACACGAGCAGTACTTC. Translating gives CASSVVASPERHEQYF.

The rearrangement joins TRBV19 to TRBJ1-5; D is undetermined. The V gene lost 1 base and the J gene lost 7 bases, with 11 bases spanning the gap. CDR1 LNHDA and CDR2 SQIVND come from the germline V gene (reference sequence). CDR3 length: 14 residues. The CDR3 sequence is CASSIVHPGQPQHF. For the CDR3, the DNA is TGTGCCAGTAGTATAGTCCACCCGGGACAGCCCCAGCATTTT.

The chain has TRBV7-9 and TRBJ2-1; the match to TRBD1 covers 9 bases. The germline V gene has CDR1 SEHNR and CDR2 FQNEAQ (reference sequence). This CDR3 is built from 19 residues. The J segment lost 8 bases and the V segment lost 5 bases, leaving 22 bases of the junction unmatched. The CDR3 DNA is TGTGCCAGCAGCACCTCCGGGACAGGGTTTACCCGAGGGACGCATGAGCAGTTCTTC. Translating it yields CASSTSGTGFTRGTHEQFF.

This rearrangement joins TRBV28 to TRBJ1-2; D may be TRBD1 (6 bases). Trimming took 5 bases from V and 8 from J, leaving 18 bases between them. This CDR3 has 14 amino acids. Looked up from germline, CDR1 is MDHEN and CDR2 is SYDVKM. This chain's CDR3 is CASSLFGQRDGYTF. The CDR3 bases are TGTGCCAGCAGTCTTTTCGGACAGAGGGACGGCTACACCTTC.

This chain connects TRBV6-5 to TRBJ1-5; 9 bases match TRBD1. V trimming: 7 bases; J trimming: 7 bases; junction bases outside the gene matches: 5. Germline V gene lookup returns CDR1 MNHEY and CDR2 SVGAGI. CDR3 length: 13 amino acids. The CDR3 spells CASMTGTGQPQHF. CDR3 sequence (DNA): TGTGCCAGCATGACAGGGACAGGGCAGCCCCAGCATTTT.

This clone was seen only a few times. The rearrangement joins TRBV5-1 to TRBJ2-7; D is unclear. CDR3 length: 12 residues. Trimming removed 1 base from V and 7 bases from J, with 9 bases in between. Germline values: CDR1 SGHRS, CDR2 YFSETQ. CDR3: CASSLNSLEQYF. Written as DNA, the CDR3 is TGCGCCAGCAGCTTGAACAGCCTAGAGCAGTACTTC.

The rearrangement links TRBV15 to TRBJ2-3; D gene uncertain. CDR1 is LNHNV, CDR2 YYDKDF, per germline (reference sequence). V lost 0 bases to trimming and J lost 6 bases, with 7 bases between them. This CDR3 spans 13 amino acids. CDR3 sequence (DNA): TGTGCCACCAGCAGAGACTCCGGGGATACGCAGTATTTT. As protein: CATSRDSGDTQYF.

This clone was seen only once. V usage is TRBV4-1 and J usage is TRBJ2-1; 8 nucleotides agree with TRBD2. The CDR3 sequence is 15 residues long. Germline V CDR1 and CDR2: MGHRA, YSYEKL. V lost 1 base and J lost 5; bases outside the gene matches: 4. The CDR3 region has the DNA TGCGCCAGCAGCCAAGGCCCGGGGGGGCACAATGAGCAGTTCTTC. Protein sequence: CASSQGPGGHNEQFF.

The rearrangement links TRBV6-4 to TRBJ1-5; D remains unclear. The CDR3 covers 11 residues. The V end was cut by 6 bases, the J end by 2 bases, with 2 bases between. Germline V gene data show CDR1 as MRHNA and CDR2 as SNTAGT. The CDR3 sequence: CASSGNQPQHF. For the CDR3, the DNA is TGTGCCAGCAGCGGCAATCAGCCCCAGCATTTT.

The rearrangement uses TRBV5-6 and TRBJ1-5; D is possibly TRBD1 (6 bases). Germline V gene lookup returns CDR1 SGHDT and CDR2 YYEEEE. CDR3 length: 14 residues. Trimming removed 4 bases from V and 4 bases from J, with 12 bases in between. The CDR3 loop reads CASSQGQGNQPQHF. The DNA of the CDR3 is TGTGCCAGCAGCCAGGGGCAGGGAAATCAGCCCCAGCATTTT.

CDR3: CASTDLSGEQYF. CDR3 DNA: TGTGCCAGCACCGACCTGAGCGGCGAGCAGTACTTC. The chain combines TRBV6-5 with TRBJ2-7, with D possibly matching TRBD2 (5 bases). V lost 7 bases to trimming and J lost 6 bases, with 13 bases between them. The germline V gene has CDR1 MNHEY and CDR2 SVGAGI. The CDR3 totals 12 residues.

The chain is built from TRBV9 and TRBJ1-1, with TRBD1 identical over 7 bases. The CDR3 length is 14 residues. V lost 3 bases to trimming and J lost 4 bases; unmatched junction nucleotides: 6. Germline V gene sequence: CDR1 SGDLS, CDR2 YYNGEE. CDR3 in amino acids: CASSGQGPRTEAFF. CDR3 sequence (DNA): TGTGCCAGCAGCGGACAGGGCCCTCGCACTGAAGCTTTCTTT.

This chain links TRBV9 with TRBJ2-3; 9 bases are a match to TRBD2. The CDR3 extends over 17 amino acids. With 0 bases clipped from V and 0 bases from J, the junction kept 5 bases outside the gene matches. The germline V gene has CDR1 SGDLS and CDR2 YYNGEE. The chain's CDR3 is CASSVVSGGTSTDTQYF. The CDR3 DNA reads TGTGCCAGCAGCGTAGTTAGCGGGGGAACTAGCACAGATACGCAGTATTTT.

The rearrangement links TRBV12-5 to TRBJ1-1; no clear D. From germline, CDR1 is LGHNT and CDR2 FRNRAP. This CDR3 spans 12 amino acids. Deletions cut 1 base from V and 7 bases from J, with 7 bases between. This chain's CDR3 is CASGLGAHEAFF. In nucleotides, the CDR3 is TGTGCTAGTGGTTTGGGGGCCCATGAAGCTTTCTTT.

CDR3 sequence (DNA): TGTGCCAGCAGTTGGGGACAGGGTAGAAAACTGTTTTTT. Translating it yields CASSWGQGRKLFF. The rearrangement uses TRBV27 and TRBJ1-4, with TRBD1 matching over 9 bases. CDR1 is MNHEY and CDR2 is SMNVEV in the germline V gene (reference sequence). V shed 4 bases and J 10 bases; nucleotides not matched to a gene: 4. The length of the CDR3 is 13 residues.

This clone has only a few counts. The chain is built from TRBV4-3 and TRBJ1-1; tentative D call: TRBD1 (5 bases). The germline V and J ends were trimmed by 0 bases and 4 bases, with 12 bases remaining between them. Germline V lookup: CDR1 LGHNA, CDR2 YSLEER. The CDR3 extends over 15 amino acids. The CDR3 sequence is CASSQDLVGGTEAFF. Here the CDR3 DNA reads TGCGCCAGCAGCCAAGATCTAGTCGGGGGCACTGAAGCTTTCTTT.

This clone has only one observation. The chain joins TRBV7-6 to TRBJ2-2; 7 nucleotides agree with TRBD2. Trimming cost V 1 base and J 3 bases; bases outside gene matches: 2. There are 15 residues in the CDR3. Germline V gene lookup returns CDR1 SGHVS and CDR2 FNYEAQ. The CDR3 DNA is TGTGCCAGCAGCTTAGGGCGGGGGTACACCGGGGAGCTGTTTTTT. This sequence encodes CASSLGRGYTGELFF.

The rearrangement uses TRBV27 and TRBJ1-4, with D possibly being TRBD1 (6 bases). The CDR3 is made up of 14 amino acids. CDR1 is MNHEY, CDR2 SMNVEV, per germline (reference sequence). V lost 2 bases to trimming and J lost 7 bases, with 11 bases between them. The CDR3 is CASSLRGGGEKLFF. The CDR3 DNA follows: TGTGCCAGCAGTTTACGAGGGGGTGGTGAAAAACTGTTTTTT. Full variable domain (outside the CDR3, taken from reference TRBV27 and TRBJ1-4): EAQVTQNPRYLITVTGKKLTVTCSQNMNHEYMSWYRQDPGLGLRQIYYSMNVEVTDKGDVPEGYKVSRKEKRNFPLILESPSPNQTSLYFCASSLRGGGEKLFFGSGTQLSVL.

This rearrangement joins TRBV20-1 to TRBJ2-7; no firm D call. Germline V gene data show CDR1 as DFQATT and CDR2 as SNEGSKA (reference sequence). Trimming stripped 2 bases from V and 4 bases from J, with 6 bases between. This CDR3 is built from 11 residues. CDR3 in amino acids: CSARRLYEQYF. The DNA for the CDR3 is TGCAGTGCTAGAAGACTTTACGAGCAGTACTTC.

This clone has only a few counts. The chain joins TRBV4-2 to TRBJ1-5; maybe TRBD1 (5 bases). V gave up 1 base and J gave up 11 bases, with 15 bases separating them. Per the germline V gene, CDR1 is LGHNA and CDR2 is YNFKEQ. This CDR3 is built from 14 residues. The CDR3 DNA reads TGTGCCAGCAGCCAAGGGCAGGGCGGATCGGCCCAGCATTTT. This encodes CASSQGQGGSAQHF.

This chain uses TRBV7-3 with TRBJ2-1; tentatively, D is TRBD2 (5 bases). V was pared by 5 bases and J by 9 bases, with 20 bases between. The CDR3 is 15 residues long. Germline V gene lookup returns CDR1 SGHTA and CDR2 FQGTGA. The CDR3 protein is CASSPGILFEGEQFF. The CDR3 coding sequence is TGTGCCAGCAGCCCCGGAATTCTCTTCGAGGGTGAGCAGTTCTTC.

This chain links TRBV6-6 with TRBJ2-1; D is uncertain. The CDR3 length is 15 residues. Trimming left V 0 bases short and J 10 bases short, with 16 bases between. CDR1 MNHNY and CDR2 SVGAGI come from the germline V gene (reference sequence). CDR3 DNA sequence: TGTGCCAGCAGTTACTCGTGGGCATCACTTCAGGAGCAGTTCTTC. Translated: CASSYSWASLQEQFF.

This clone was seen a few times. The chain uses TRBV12-5 and TRBJ2-5; TRBD1 matches at 8 bases. From germline, CDR1 is LGHNT and CDR2 FRNRAP. CDR3 length: 15 amino acids. Germline trimming cut 0 bases from V and 4 bases from J; bases unmatched to any gene: 4. This chain's CDR3 is CASGLVQGVRETQYF. CDR3 nucleotide sequence: TGTGCTAGTGGTTTGGTACAGGGGGTGCGAGAGACCCAGTACTTC.